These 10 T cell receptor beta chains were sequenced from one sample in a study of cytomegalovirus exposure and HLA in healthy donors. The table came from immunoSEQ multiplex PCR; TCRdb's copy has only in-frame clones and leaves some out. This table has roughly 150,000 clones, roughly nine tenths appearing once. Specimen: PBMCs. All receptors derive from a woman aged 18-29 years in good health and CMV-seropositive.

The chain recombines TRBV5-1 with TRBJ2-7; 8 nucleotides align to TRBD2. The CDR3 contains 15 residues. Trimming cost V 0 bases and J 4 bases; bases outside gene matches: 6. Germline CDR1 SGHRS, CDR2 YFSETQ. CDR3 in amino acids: CASSLATRGGYEQYF. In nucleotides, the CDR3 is TGCGCCAGCAGCTTGGCCACCCGGGGGGGTTACGAGCAGTACTTC.

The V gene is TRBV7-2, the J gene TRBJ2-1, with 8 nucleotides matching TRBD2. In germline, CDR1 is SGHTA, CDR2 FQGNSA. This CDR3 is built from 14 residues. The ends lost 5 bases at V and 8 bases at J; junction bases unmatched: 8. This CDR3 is CASSQLAGLDEQFF. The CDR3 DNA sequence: TGTGCCAGCAGCCAGCTAGCGGGTCTTGATGAGCAGTTCTTC.

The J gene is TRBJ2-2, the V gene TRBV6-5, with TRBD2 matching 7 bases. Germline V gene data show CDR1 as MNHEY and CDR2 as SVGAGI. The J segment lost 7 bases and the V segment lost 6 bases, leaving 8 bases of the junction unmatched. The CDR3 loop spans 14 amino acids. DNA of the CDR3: TGTGCCAGCAGCCGGGGAGGGCCGGACGGGGAGCTGTTTTTT. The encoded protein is CASSRGGPDGELFF.

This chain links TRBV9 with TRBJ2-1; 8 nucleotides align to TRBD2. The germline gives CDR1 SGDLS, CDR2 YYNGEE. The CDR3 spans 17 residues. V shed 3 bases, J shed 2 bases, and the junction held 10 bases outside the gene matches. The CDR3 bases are TGTGCCAGCAGCGCCCGCGGGGGGCAAAAGACCTACAATGAGCAGTTCTTC. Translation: CASSARGGQKTYNEQFF.

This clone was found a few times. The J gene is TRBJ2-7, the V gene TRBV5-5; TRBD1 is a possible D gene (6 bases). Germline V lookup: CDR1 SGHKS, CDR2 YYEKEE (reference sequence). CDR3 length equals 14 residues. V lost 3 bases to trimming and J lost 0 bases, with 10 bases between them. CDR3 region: CASSSTGTSYEQYF. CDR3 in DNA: TGTGCCAGCAGCTCTACAGGGACCTCCTACGAGCAGTACTTC. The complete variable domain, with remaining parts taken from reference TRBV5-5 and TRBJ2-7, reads DAGVTQSPTHLIKTRGQQVTLRCSPISGHKSVSWYQQVLGQGPQFIFQYYEKEERGRGNFPDRFSARQFPNYSSELNVNALLLGDSALYLCASSSTGTSYEQYFGPGTRLTVT.

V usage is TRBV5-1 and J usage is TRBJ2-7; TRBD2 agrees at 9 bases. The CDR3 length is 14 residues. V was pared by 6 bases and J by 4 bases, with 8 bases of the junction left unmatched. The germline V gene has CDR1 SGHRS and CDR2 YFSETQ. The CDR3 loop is CASTFSSGEYEQYF. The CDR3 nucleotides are TGCGCCAGCACTTTTTCTAGCGGGGAGTACGAGCAGTACTTC.

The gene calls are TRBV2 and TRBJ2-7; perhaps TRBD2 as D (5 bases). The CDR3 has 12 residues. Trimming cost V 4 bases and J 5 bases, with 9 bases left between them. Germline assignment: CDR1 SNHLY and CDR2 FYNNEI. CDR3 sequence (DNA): TGTGCCAGCAGTGGGCTAGCAAACGAGCAGTACTTC. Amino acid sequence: CASSGLANEQYF.

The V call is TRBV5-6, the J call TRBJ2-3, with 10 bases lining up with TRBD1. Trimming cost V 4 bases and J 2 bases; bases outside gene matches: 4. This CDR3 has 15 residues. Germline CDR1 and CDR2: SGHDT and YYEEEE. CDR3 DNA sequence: TGTGCCAGCAGCAGGGACAGGGGTCACACAGATACGCAGTATTTT. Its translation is CASSRDRGHTDTQYF.

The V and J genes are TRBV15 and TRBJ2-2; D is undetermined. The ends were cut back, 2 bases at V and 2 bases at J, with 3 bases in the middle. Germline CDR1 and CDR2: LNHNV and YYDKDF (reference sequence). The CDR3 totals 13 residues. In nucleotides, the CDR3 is TGTGCCACCAGCAGACCAAACACCGGGGAGCTGTTTTTT. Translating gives CATSRPNTGELFF.

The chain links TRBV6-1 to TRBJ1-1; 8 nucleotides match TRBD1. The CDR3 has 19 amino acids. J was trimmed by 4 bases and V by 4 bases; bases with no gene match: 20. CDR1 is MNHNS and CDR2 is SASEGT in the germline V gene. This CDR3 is CASSVLGTGLESRSTEAFF. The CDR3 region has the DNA TGTGCCAGCAGTGTCCTTGGGACAGGACTGGAGTCGAGGAGCACTGAAGCTTTCTTT.